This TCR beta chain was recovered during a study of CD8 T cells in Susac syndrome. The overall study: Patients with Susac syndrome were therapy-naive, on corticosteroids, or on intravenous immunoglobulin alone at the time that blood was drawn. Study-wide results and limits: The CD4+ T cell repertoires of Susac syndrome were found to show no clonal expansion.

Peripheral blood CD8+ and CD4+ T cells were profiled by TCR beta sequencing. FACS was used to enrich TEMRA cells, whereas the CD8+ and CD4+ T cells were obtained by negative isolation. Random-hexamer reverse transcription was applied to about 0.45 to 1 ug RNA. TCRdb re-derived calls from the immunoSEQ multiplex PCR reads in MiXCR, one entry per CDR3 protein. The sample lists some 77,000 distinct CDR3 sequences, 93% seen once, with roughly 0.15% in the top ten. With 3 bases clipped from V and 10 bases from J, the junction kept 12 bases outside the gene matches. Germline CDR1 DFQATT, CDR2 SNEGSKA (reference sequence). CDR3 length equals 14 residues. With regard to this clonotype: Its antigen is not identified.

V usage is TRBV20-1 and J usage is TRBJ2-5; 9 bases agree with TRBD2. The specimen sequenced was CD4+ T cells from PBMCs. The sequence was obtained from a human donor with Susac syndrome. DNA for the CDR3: TGCAGTGCTAGCTCGACTAGCGGCCAAGGGAACCAGTACTTC. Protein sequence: CSASSTSGQGNQYF.